The 4 T cell receptor beta chains below all came from one sample that was sequenced in a study of shared clonotypes between healthy human individuals. Measured with immunoSEQ multiplex PCR; TCRdb has only the in-frame clones, and not every one. The repertoire holds around 1,900,000 clones, with approximately 92% as singletons. CD45RO-negative cells were positively selected for CCR7, leaving out terminally differentiated effector memory CD45RA+ cells. The specimen was naive CD8+ T cells from PBMCs. The receptors originated from a man between 18 and 29 years old in good health. Some clones in this sample may be carry-over from other donors' samples.

The J gene is TRBJ1-1, the V gene TRBV4-1, with D perhaps TRBD1 (5 bases). The CDR3 length is 16 residues. Trimming took 1 base from V and 8 from J, leaving 20 bases between them. CDR1 is MGHRA, CDR2 YSYEKL, per germline. CDR3 region: CASSQGGGRATMEAFF. The CDR3 DNA is TGCGCCAGCAGCCAAGGGGGGGGACGGGCTACAATGGAAGCTTTCTTT.

The chain links TRBV7-9 to TRBJ2-7; TRBD1 might be the D (6 bases). V lost 6 bases and J lost 6, with 21 bases in between. The V gene's germline CDR1 is SEHNR and CDR2 FQNEAQ (reference sequence). The CDR3 spans 15 residues. As DNA, the CDR3 is TGTGCCAGCAGTTCTCCAGGGGAGACTGCCTCCGAGCAGTACTTC. This gives the protein CASSSPGETASEQYF.

CDR3 in amino acids: CASSSYDSHEYLYEQYF. CDR3 DNA sequence: TGTGCCAGCAGTTCTTACGATAGCCACGAATACCTCTACGAGCAGTACTTC. This chain links TRBV28 with TRBJ2-7; D remains ambiguous. Trimming pared 4 bases from V and 3 bases from J, leaving 22 bases between. Germline V lookup: CDR1 MDHEN, CDR2 SYDVKM. CDR3 length: 17 amino acids.

CDR3 nucleotides: TGCGCCAGCAGCTTCGGGGGAGGGGCGCACGAGCAGTACTTC. It specifies CASSFGGGAHEQYF. The V gene is TRBV5-1, the J gene TRBJ2-7; the match to TRBD2 covers 7 bases. Germline V gene lookup returns CDR1 SGHRS and CDR2 YFSETQ. This CDR3 spans 14 amino acids. The J segment lost 5 bases and the V segment lost 2 bases, leaving 7 bases of the junction unmatched.